This T cell receptor beta chain was found in a study of blood T cell repertoires in COVID-19 (dated by TCRdb to between 2020 and 2021). In the study overall: The collaborator samples originated in the United States, Italy and Spain and spanned the acute and convalescent phases of COVID-19. The dataset comprised deeply sampled blood TCRbeta repertoires from subjects exposed to, actively infected with, or recovered from COVID-19. The prospective study material was composed of cDNA or gDNA derived from T cells, B-cell-depleted T cells, or PBMCs. The repertoires were released in a freely available public database meant as a resource for research on the immune response to SARS-CoV-2. Where available, HLA class I and class II types were taken from metadata supplied by the sample provider and were not determined by assay-based typing. A de-identified subject ID, COVID-19 status, age in years and sex were almost always included in the sample metadata. The samples were drawn from the first 160 participants of the ongoing ImmuneRACE study and from 1,200 or so subjects provided by 6 global collaborators.

Whole blood was collected in K2EDTA tubes by collaborating institutions according to the institutions' own protocols. For TCRbeta analysis, collaborators shipped samples as frozen whole blood, isolated PBMCs, or DNA extracted from either of those sample types. V was cut back by 5 bases and J by 12 bases, leaving a gap of 14 bases between them. CDR1 and CDR2 are read off the germline V gene as KGHSH and LQKENI. Spanning cysteine to phenylalanine, the CDR3 consists of 12 amino acids. Kept here is only the CDR3 DNA, which spans 36 bases and is read in frame from base 1. TCRbeta CDR3 regions were amplified from genomic DNA by means of the immunoSEQ Assay, a bias-controlled multiplex PCR. As for the authors' bioinformatics: Nucleated cell counts per sample were estimated from amplification of reference gene primers within the assay. To quantify the absolute abundance of each unique TCRbeta CDR3 rearrangement, sequence reads were collapsed and filtered. Productive Simpson clonality was computed per sample as the square root of Simpson's diversity index over productive rearrangements. Drawn from immuneACCESS, this table holds only the in-frame rearrangements with V and J called that TCRdb kept. Clones are partly lost; checked studies trace under half to an unresolved V gene and leave the rest unexplained. V, J and clone size are taken as reported in that table, and D and trimming were inferred from the DNA itself. The sample data list over 200,000 clones, and approximately 91% of these were observed just once. Roughly 2.5% of the sample lies in the top ten.

Here is what the overall study found, with its caveats: Clinical and demographic metadata were provided uncurated, with the amount varying by source and participant.

Points on this clone: What this receptor recognizes is not known. Base qualities are not provided; no much larger clone lies one nucleotide away.

This clonotype originated in a woman in her fifties or sixties with acute or convalescent COVID-19. The chain is encoded by TRBV18 joined to TRBJ2-1; the D segment could be TRBD1, given 5 matching bases. Sequencing used peripheral blood. The sequence in DNA is TGTGCCAGCTCATTCGACAGTTTTGGGCAGTTCTTC. This encodes CASSFDSFGQFF.